A single sample gave rise to the 32 T cell receptor beta chains below, sequenced in a study of OX40 agonist ivuxolimab in advanced cancers. TCRdb's table, derived via immunoSEQ multiplex PCR, lists solely in-frame clones and lacks some. The sample has tens of thousands of clones; around 80% are singletons. The source was CD4+ or CD8+ T cells sorted from blood, collected in a trial of the OX40 agonist ivuxolimab. The source of these receptors is an adult with an advanced solid tumor such as melanoma, head and neck, liver or kidney cancer.

This rearrangement joins TRBV6-5 to TRBJ2-2; 11 bases line up with TRBD1. The CDR3 is 15 residues long. V lost 9 bases, J lost 7 bases, and 10 bases stayed unmatched. CDR1 is MNHEY and CDR2 is SVGAGI in the germline V gene. The CDR3 sequence is CASEPRDRGIGELFF. CDR3 DNA: TGTGCCAGTGAACCCAGGGACAGGGGGATCGGGGAGCTGTTTTTT.

This clone was counted between two and nine times. This rearrangement joins TRBV30 to TRBJ2-1, with D hard to call. The CDR3 runs to 15 residues. Germline CDR1 reads GTSNPN; CDR2 reads SVGIG (reference sequence). Trimming pared 2 bases from V and 6 bases from J, leaving 17 bases between. The CDR3 nucleotides are TGTGCCTGGAGTCGGTCGACCTCTAATACCAATGAGCAGTTCTTC. This gives the protein CAWSRSTSNTNEQFF.

This clone has a handful of counts. The chain is built from TRBV19 and TRBJ1-6, with D tentatively TRBD1 (6 bases). The V gene lost 6 bases and the J gene lost 6 bases, with 21 bases spanning the gap. This CDR3 comprises 17 residues. Germline V gives CDR1 LNHDA, CDR2 SQIVND (reference sequence). In DNA, the CDR3 is TGTGCCAGTAGCCAGGGGCGTGCGGGGGCGGTTAATTCACCCCTCCACTTT. This encodes CASSQGRAGAVNSPLHF.

V usage is TRBV14 and J usage is TRBJ2-3, with D possibly being TRBD1 (6 bases). The V gene's germline CDR1 is SGHDN and CDR2 FVKESK. This CDR3 contains 15 residues. V shed 4 bases and J shed 5 bases, with 16 bases lying between them. CDR3 in amino acids: CASSPRTGLEDTQYF. CDR3 coding DNA: TGTGCCAGCAGCCCCAGAACAGGGTTGGAAGATACGCAGTATTTT.

This clone has more than one count but fewer than ten. The CDR3 reads CASSLQPGTYNEQFF. CDR3 DNA: TGTGCCAGCAGCCTTCAACCCGGGACGTACAATGAGCAGTTCTTC. The gene calls are TRBV7-8 and TRBJ2-1; D is perhaps TRBD1 or TRBD2 (5 bases each). The V end was cut by 5 bases, the J end by 4 bases, with 15 bases between. CDR1 is SGHVS, CDR2 FQNEAQ, per germline. The length of the CDR3 is 15 residues.

This rearrangement joins TRBV4-1 to TRBJ1-6; TRBD1 agrees at 10 bases. This CDR3 has 16 residues. The V segment lost 3 bases and the J segment 7 bases; nucleotides outside the gene matches: 6. Germline assignment: CDR1 MGHRA and CDR2 YSYEKL. CDR3 DNA sequence: TGCGCCAGCAGCCAGCCTCGACAGGGGGCCAATTCACCCCTCCACTTT. It yields the protein CASSQPRQGANSPLHF.

This chain uses TRBV19 with TRBJ2-4; the match to TRBD1 covers 7 bases. The CDR3 is made up of 16 amino acids. Per the germline V gene, CDR1 is LNHDA and CDR2 is SQIVND (reference sequence). The V segment lost 0 bases and the J segment 3 bases; nucleotides outside the gene matches: 5. The CDR3 DNA reads as TGTGCCAGTAGTATAGATTACCCAGGGGGCAAAAACATTCAGTACTTC. It codes for CASSIDYPGGKNIQYF.

This clone was recorded once. The chain couples TRBV9 to TRBJ1-6; TRBD1 is a possible D gene (5 bases). CDR1 and CDR2 (germline): SGDLS, YYNGEE. The CDR3 covers 15 residues. Trimming removed 5 bases at V and 10 bases at J, with 19 bases between. CDR3 protein: CASSELGRGGSPLHF. For the CDR3, the DNA is TGTGCCAGCAGTGAATTAGGGAGGGGTGGATCACCCCTCCACTTT.

The rearrangement uses TRBV13 and TRBJ1-6; D is unclear. Germline CDR1 is PRHDT and CDR2 is FYEKMQ (reference sequence). The CDR3 has 14 residues. The V and J ends lost 5 bases and 8 bases respectively, with 13 bases between them. CDR3 bases: TGTGCCAGCAGCGCGTCCCGACGGGATTCACCCCTCCACTTT. Translation: CASSASRRDSPLHF.

V usage is TRBV11-3 and J usage is TRBJ2-2; possibly TRBD1 for D (5 bases). The CDR3 sequence is 15 residues long. V lost 4 bases and J lost 4, with 13 bases in between. Germline V gene data show CDR1 as SGHNT and CDR2 as YENEEA. The CDR3 nucleotides are TGTGCCAGCAGCTCAAACTCTAGGGGCACCGGGGAGCTGTTTTTT. Its translation is CASSSNSRGTGELFF.

This rearrangement joins TRBV27 to TRBJ1-5; the D gene is possibly TRBD1 (6 bases). Per the germline V gene, CDR1 is MNHEY and CDR2 is SMNVEV (reference sequence). Trimming stripped 6 bases from V and 4 bases from J, with 16 bases between. The CDR3 runs to 15 residues. CDR3 in DNA: TGTGCCAGCAGCCTTACAGGGTTCGGGAATCAGCCCCAGCATTTT. This encodes CASSLTGFGNQPQHF.

The chain links TRBV7-2 to TRBJ2-7; TRBD2 might be the D (6 bases). The V end lost 3 bases, the J end lost 5 bases, and 14 bases lay between the germline ends. Germline CDR1 reads SGHTA; CDR2 reads FQGNSA. This CDR3 contains 14 residues. This chain's CDR3 is CASSLSGRSDEQYF. CDR3 in DNA: TGTGCCAGCAGCTTGAGCGGGCGCTCGGACGAGCAGTACTTC.

The chain carries TRBV6-1 and TRBJ2-2, with D possibly being TRBD1 or TRBD2 (5 bases each). Germline CDR1 and CDR2: MNHNS and SASEGT. The CDR3 totals 15 residues. The V end was cut by 6 bases, the J end by 4 bases, with 15 bases between. The CDR3 loop reads CASRRDPRGTGELFF. The CDR3 nucleotides are TGTGCCAGCAGGAGGGACCCACGGGGCACCGGGGAGCTGTTTTTT.

This clone occurred once. V is TRBV5-5 and J is TRBJ1-1; D is undetermined. V lost 4 bases and J 3 bases, leaving 13 bases between the germline ends. The CDR3 has 14 amino acids. The germline gives CDR1 SGHKS, CDR2 YYEKEE (reference sequence). CDR3 coding DNA: TGTGCCAGCAGCCGTCGCGACACGGACACTGAAGCTTTCTTT. It yields the protein CASSRRDTDTEAFF.

V and J are TRBV6-5 and TRBJ1-1; D may be TRBD1 (6 bases). V lost 7 bases and J 4 bases, leaving 13 bases between the germline ends. Germline values: CDR1 MNHEY, CDR2 SVGAGI. The CDR3 is 13 residues long. Written as DNA, the CDR3 is TGTGCCAGCAAAATTACAGGGCGCACTGAAGCTTTCTTT. This encodes CASKITGRTEAFF.

V is TRBV11-1 and J is TRBJ2-7, with a weak D call TRBD2 (6 bases). V shed 5 bases and J shed 3 bases, with 23 bases lying between them. Looked up from germline, CDR1 is SGHAT and CDR2 is FQDESV (reference sequence). The CDR3 is 17 residues long. The CDR3 reads CASSQTSGVPGVYEQYF. The CDR3 DNA reads as TGTGCCAGCAGCCAGACGTCGGGGGTGCCTGGCGTCTACGAGCAGTACTTC.

CDR3 nucleotide sequence: TGCGCCAGCAGCCCCAGCGAATCCGGCACAGATACGCAGTATTTT. Protein: CASSPSESGTDTQYF. The chain uses TRBV4-1 and TRBJ2-3; D unclear. CDR3 size: 15 residues. The ends were cut back, 4 bases at V and 1 base at J, with 12 bases in the middle. The germline gives CDR1 MGHRA, CDR2 YSYEKL.

In its sample, this clone was seen once. The chain joins TRBV12-2 to TRBJ1-3. TRBV12-2 is a pseudogene segment. The CDR3 extends over 19 amino acids. CDR3 amino acids: CASRLDHRWAGFSGNTIYF. The CDR3 DNA sequence: TGTGCAAGTCGCTTAGATCATAGATGGGCGGGCTTCTCTGGAAACACCATATATTTT.

The chain couples TRBV5-5 to TRBJ1-4; TRBD1 matches 8 bases. The CDR3 is made up of 15 amino acids. Germline-derived CDR1 and CDR2 are SGHKS and YYEKEE (reference sequence). The V and J ends lost 5 bases and 4 bases, in that order; junction bases with no gene match: 7. The CDR3 loop is CASRWGDRRNEKLFF. The CDR3 nucleotides read TGTGCCAGCAGGTGGGGGGACAGGCGTAATGAAAAACTGTTTTTT. Using reference TRBV5-5 and TRBJ1-4 for the parts outside the CDR3, the full variable domain is DAGVTQSPTHLIKTRGQQVTLRCSPISGHKSVSWYQQVLGQGPQFIFQYYEKEERGRGNFPDRFSARQFPNYSSELNVNALLLGDSALYLCASRWGDRRNEKLFFGSGTQLSVL.

The rearrangement links TRBV10-3 to TRBJ2-1; D possibly corresponds to TRBD2 (6 bases). The germline V gene has CDR1 ENHRY and CDR2 SYGVKD. V gave up 6 bases and J gave up 0 bases, with 21 bases separating them. CDR3 length: 18 residues. The CDR3 DNA follows: TGTGCCATCAGAACCCCGGGACTCCCGGCAAGCTCCTACAATGAGCAGTTCTTC. This gives the protein CAIRTPGLPASSYNEQFF.

The sample holds a few counts of this clone. The V call is TRBV4-3, the J call TRBJ1-2; 9 bases fit TRBD1. The CDR3 has 15 residues. The trim removed 5 bases at V and 4 bases at J, leaving 8 bases unmatched. Germline CDR1 LGHNA, CDR2 YSLEER. The CDR3 sequence is CASSFGTGSPYGYTF. CDR3 sequence (DNA): TGCGCCAGCAGCTTCGGGACAGGGTCCCCCTATGGCTACACCTTC.

The CDR3 spells CASSRGPVQETQYF. CDR3 DNA sequence: TGTGCCAGCAGCCGGGGACCGGTCCAAGAGACCCAGTACTTC. The J gene is TRBJ2-5, the V gene TRBV11-2, with D possibly called TRBD1 or TRBD2 (5 bases each). V lost 5 bases, J lost 1 base, and 11 bases lay in between. The germline V gene encodes CDR1 SGHAT and CDR2 FQNNGV. The CDR3 length is 14 residues. Using reference TRBV11-2 and TRBJ2-5 for the parts outside the CDR3, the full variable domain is EAGVAQSPRYKIIEKRQSVAFWCNPISGHATLYWYQQILGQGPKLLIQFQNNGVVDDSQLPKDRFSAERLKGVDSTLKIQPAKLEDSAVYLCASSRGPVQETQYFGPGTRLLVL.

This chain connects TRBV7-2 to TRBJ1-3; no clear D. Germline V gene lookup returns CDR1 SGHTA and CDR2 FQGNSA. The ends were cut back, 5 bases at V and 0 bases at J, with 17 bases in the middle. The CDR3 is made up of 17 amino acids. DNA for the CDR3: TGTGCCAGCAGCCCCCTAGGCAGTTCTTTCTCTGGAAACACCATATATTTT. It yields the protein CASSPLGSSFSGNTIYF.

CDR3 residues: CASSDTNTGELFF. CDR3 DNA sequence: TGTGCCAGCAGTGATACGAACACCGGGGAGCTGTTTTTT. The chain uses TRBV2 and TRBJ2-2; D not resolved. The V end was cut by 3 bases, the J end by 0 bases, with 2 bases between. The CDR3 is 13 residues long. In germline, CDR1 is SNHLY, CDR2 FYNNEI.

The chain joins TRBV7-6 to TRBJ2-2, with D tentatively TRBD1 (7 bases). The CDR3 covers 17 residues. Per the germline V gene, CDR1 is SGHVS and CDR2 is FNYEAQ. The germline V and J ends were trimmed by 7 bases and 6 bases, with 24 bases remaining between them. This CDR3 is CASTFQEGANTAGELFF. In DNA, the CDR3 is TGTGCCAGCACCTTCCAGGAGGGGGCTAACACCGCCGGGGAGCTGTTTTTT.

The genes are TRBV11-2 and TRBJ2-6; no clear D. Germline loops: CDR1 SGHAT, CDR2 FQNNGV. V was pared by 5 bases and J by 4 bases, with 12 bases between. CDR3 size: 15 residues. CDR3 sequence: CASSALQSGANVLTF. Here the CDR3 DNA reads TGTGCCAGCAGCGCCCTTCAGTCCGGGGCCAACGTCCTGACTTTC.

This clone was seen more than once but under ten times. The chain links TRBV6-5 to TRBJ2-3, with D hard to call. Trimming took 5 bases from V and 3 from J, leaving 12 bases between them. The CDR3 length is 14 residues. The germline CDR1 and CDR2 sequences are MNHEY and SVGAGI. Here the CDR3 DNA reads TGTGCCAGCAGTCGGGCGACTGCTACAGATACGCAGTATTTT. It specifies CASSRATATDTQYF.

This sequence joins TRBV5-6 and TRBJ2-3; 9 nucleotides line up with TRBD2. From germline, CDR1 is SGHDT and CDR2 YYEEEE. Germline trimming cut 4 bases from V and 0 bases from J; bases unmatched to any gene: 6. This CDR3 comprises 16 residues. CDR3 DNA: TGTGCCAGCAGCGGTGGCGGGGGGGATAGCACAGATACGCAGTATTTT. Translating gives CASSGGGGDSTDTQYF.

This clone was picked up one time. This chain uses TRBV5-5 with TRBJ2-2; D possibly corresponds to TRBD2 (5 bases). This CDR3 contains 12 residues. The germline V gene encodes CDR1 SGHKS and CDR2 YYEKEE (reference sequence). Trimming took 5 bases from V and 7 from J, leaving 9 bases between them. This CDR3 reads CASRPEVGELFF. CDR3 nucleotides: TGTGCCAGCAGACCGGAGGTCGGGGAGCTGTTTTTT.

Judged by abundance, this clone is medium-sized. The gene calls are TRBV7-8 and TRBJ2-7; 9 bases fit TRBD1. V was pared by 4 bases and J by 4 bases, with 14 bases of the junction left unmatched. Germline lookup yields CDR1 SGHVS and CDR2 FQNEAQ. This CDR3 has 17 amino acids. This CDR3 reads CASSSYTRGQGFYEQYF. As DNA, the CDR3 is TGTGCCAGCAGCTCATACACGCGGGGACAGGGATTTTACGAGCAGTACTTC.

Here the CDR3 DNA reads TGCGCCAGCAGGAGAGACACGGGCTATGGCTACACCTTC. It codes for CASRRDTGYGYTF. The V and J genes are TRBV5-1 and TRBJ1-2; no clear D gene. V was cut by 5 bases and J by 4 bases, with 12 bases left in between. This CDR3 has 13 amino acids. The V gene's germline CDR1 is SGHRS and CDR2 YFSETQ.

The rearrangement uses TRBV9 and TRBJ2-1, with 7 bases identical to TRBD1. CDR3 length: 14 amino acids. Losses at the gene ends were 4 bases for V and 5 bases for J; bases not matched to a gene: 6. Germline lookup yields CDR1 SGDLS and CDR2 YYNGEE. CDR3 sequence reads: CASSHRDRDNEQFF. Written as DNA, the CDR3 is TGTGCCAGCAGCCACCGGGACAGAGACAATGAGCAGTTCTTC.